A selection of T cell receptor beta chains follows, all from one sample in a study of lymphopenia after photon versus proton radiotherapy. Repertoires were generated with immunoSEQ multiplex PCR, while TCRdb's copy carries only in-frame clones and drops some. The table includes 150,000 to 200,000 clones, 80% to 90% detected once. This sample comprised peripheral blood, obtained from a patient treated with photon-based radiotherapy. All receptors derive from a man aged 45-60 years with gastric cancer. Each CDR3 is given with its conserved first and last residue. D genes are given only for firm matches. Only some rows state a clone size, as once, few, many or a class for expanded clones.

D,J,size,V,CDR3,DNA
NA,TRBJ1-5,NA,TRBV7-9,CASSLTTGNQPQHF,TGTGCCAGCAGCTTAACAACAGGGAATCAGCCCCAGCATTTT
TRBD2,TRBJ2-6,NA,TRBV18,CASSPGTSGTGANVLTF,TGTGCCAGCTCACCAGGGACTAGCGGGACTGGGGCCAACGTCCTGACTTTC
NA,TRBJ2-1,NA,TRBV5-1,CASSFSILGGKDEQFF,TGCGCCAGCAGCTTTTCCATTTTAGGGGGGAAGGATGAGCAGTTCTTC
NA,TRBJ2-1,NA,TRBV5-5,CASSRGTGGGYNEQFF,TGTGCCAGCAGTCGCGGAACCGGGGGCGGTTACAATGAGCAGTTCTTC
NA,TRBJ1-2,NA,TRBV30,CAWTTWRGERGYTF,TGTGCCTGGACCACATGGAGGGGGGAAAGGGGCTACACCTTC
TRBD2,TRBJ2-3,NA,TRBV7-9,CASSLGLAGVGADTQYF,TGTGCCAGCAGCTTAGGGCTAGCGGGAGTCGGCGCAGATACGCAGTATTTT
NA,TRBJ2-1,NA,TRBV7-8,CASSLGAGGLYNEQFF,TGTGCCAGCAGCCTCGGGGCGGGTGGACTATACAATGAGCAGTTCTTC
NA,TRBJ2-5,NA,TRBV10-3,CAISGGGQGETQYF,TGTGCCATCTCTGGCGGCGGCCAGGGAGAGACCCAGTACTTC
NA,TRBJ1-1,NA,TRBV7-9,CASDGGTSNTEAFF,TGTGCCAGCGACGGAGGGACATCGAACACTGAAGCTTTCTTT
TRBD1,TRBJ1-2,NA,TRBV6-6,CASSYPGQGGYGYTF,TGTGCCAGCAGTTACCCAGGACAGGGCGGCTATGGCTACACCTTC
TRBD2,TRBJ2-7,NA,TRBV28,CASSLNAGGPYEQYF,TGTGCCAGCAGTTTAAATGCGGGAGGGCCTTACGAGCAGTACTTC
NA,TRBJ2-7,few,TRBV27,CASSSAAARAYEQYF,TGTGCCAGCAGTTCGGCCGCTGCACGAGCCTACGAGCAGTACTTC
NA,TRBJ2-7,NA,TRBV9,CASSVAENYEQYF,TGTGCCAGCAGCGTAGCTGAGAACTACGAGCAGTACTTC
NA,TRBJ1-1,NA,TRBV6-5,CASSYRGGAAFF,TGTGCCAGCAGTTACCGGGGGGGTGCAGCTTTCTTT
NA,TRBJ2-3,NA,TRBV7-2,CASSLRGSGTDTQYF,TGTGCCAGCAGCTTAAGGGGTTCGGGCACAGATACGCAGTATTTT
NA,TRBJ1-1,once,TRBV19,CASRPREMNTEAFF,TGTGCCAGCCGACCCCGGGAAATGAACACTGAAGCTTTCTTT
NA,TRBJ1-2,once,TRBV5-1,CASSLTALANYGYTF,TGCGCCAGCAGCTTGACAGCATTAGCTAACTATGGCTACACCTTC
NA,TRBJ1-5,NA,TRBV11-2,CASSLDYRTRDQPQHF,TGTGCCAGCAGCTTAGATTACAGGACGCGGGATCAGCCCCAGCATTTT
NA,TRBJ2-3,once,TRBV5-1,CASSSTDTQYF,TGCGCCAGCAGCTCCACAGATACGCAGTATTTT
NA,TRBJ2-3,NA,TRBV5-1,CASSLTRSRTDTQYF,TGCGCCAGCAGCTTGACGCGGTCACGCACAGATACGCAGTATTTT
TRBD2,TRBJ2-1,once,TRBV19,CASSKRLAGGTYNEQFF,TGTGCCAGTAGTAAACGACTAGCGGGAGGAACCTACAATGAGCAGTTCTTC
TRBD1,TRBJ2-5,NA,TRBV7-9,CASSLGGTGEGETQYF,TGTGCCAGCAGCTTAGGCGGGACAGGCGAGGGAGAGACCCAGTACTTC
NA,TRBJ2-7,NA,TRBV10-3,CAISESTVTSYEQYF,TGTGCCATCAGTGAGTCGACAGTAACCTCCTACGAGCAGTACTTC
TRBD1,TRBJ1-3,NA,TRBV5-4,CASSLGQGRGNTIYF,TGTGCCAGCAGCTTGGGACAGGGGAGGGGAAACACCATATATTTT
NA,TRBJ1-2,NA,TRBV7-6,CASGGSNYGGYTF,TGTGCCAGCGGGGGGTCTAACTATGGAGGCTACACCTTC
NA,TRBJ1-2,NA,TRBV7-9,CASSLMGQNYGYTF,TGTGCCAGCAGCTTAATGGGCCAGAACTATGGCTACACCTTC
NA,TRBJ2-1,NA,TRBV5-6,CASSLGTVYNEQFF,TGTGCCAGCAGCTTGGGGACGGTTTACAATGAGCAGTTCTTC
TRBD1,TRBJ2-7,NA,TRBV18,CASSPPVLARGHDEQYF,TGTGCCAGCTCACCACCCGTCCTGGCCAGGGGGCACGACGAGCAGTACTTC
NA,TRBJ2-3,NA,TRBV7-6,CASSLALGTPDTQYF,TGTGCCAGCAGCTTAGCATTGGGTACGCCAGATACGCAGTATTTT
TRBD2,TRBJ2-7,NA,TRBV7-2,CASSLGTSVTYEQYF,TGTGCCAGCAGCCTCGGGACTAGCGTTACCTACGAGCAGTACTTC
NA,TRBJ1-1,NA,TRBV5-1,CASSLAGATTEAFF,TGCGCCAGCAGCTTGGCGGGGGCCACCACTGAAGCTTTCTTT
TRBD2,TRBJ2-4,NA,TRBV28,CASIPTSGRVAKNIQYF,TGTGCCAGCATACCTACTAGCGGGAGAGTAGCCAAAAACATTCAGTACTTC
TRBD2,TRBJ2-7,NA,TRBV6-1,CASITGTSGIYEQYF,TGTGCCAGCATTACCGGGACTAGCGGGATTTACGAGCAGTACTTC
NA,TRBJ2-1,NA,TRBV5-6,CASSFERNEQFF,TGTGCCAGCAGCTTTGAGCGCAATGAGCAGTTCTTC
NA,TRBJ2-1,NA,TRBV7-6,CASSPALAGSDEQFF,TGTGCCAGCAGCCCAGCTCTTGCGGGAAGTGATGAGCAGTTCTTC
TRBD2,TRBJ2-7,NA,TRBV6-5,CASSYGTSGYYEQYF,TGTGCCAGCAGTTACGGGACTAGCGGATACTACGAGCAGTACTTC
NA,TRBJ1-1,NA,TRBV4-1,CASSQIFGGLRNTEAFF,TGCGCCAGCAGCCAAATCTTCGGGGGGCTTCGGAACACTGAAGCTTTCTTT
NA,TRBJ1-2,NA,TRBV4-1,CASSQDFRGYTF,TGCGCCAGCAGCCAAGATTTTCGGGGCTACACCTTC
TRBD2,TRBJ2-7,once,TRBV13,CASSLTSPLAGGYHEQYF,TGTGCCAGCAGCTTAACCTCCCCACTAGCGGGAGGATATCACGAGCAGTACTTC
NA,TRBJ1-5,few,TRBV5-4,CASSLRIPGVLNQPQHF,TGTGCCAGCAGCTTGAGAATCCCAGGGGTGTTGAATCAGCCCCAGCATTTT
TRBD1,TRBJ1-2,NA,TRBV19,CASSHRGDGYTF,TGTGCCAGTAGCCACAGGGGTGATGGCTACACCTTC
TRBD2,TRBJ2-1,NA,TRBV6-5,CASRASGRAGHEQFF,TGTGCCAGCAGGGCTAGCGGGAGGGCGGGCCATGAGCAGTTCTTC
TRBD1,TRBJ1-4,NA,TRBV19,CASSDTGGNEKLFF,TGTGCCAGTAGCGACACAGGGGGGAATGAAAAACTGTTTTTT
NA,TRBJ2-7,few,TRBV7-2,CASSMTGQKVYEQYF,TGTGCCAGCAGCATGACAGGACAGAAGGTCTACGAGCAGTACTTC
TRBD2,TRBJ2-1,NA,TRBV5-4,CASSLGGLASDEQFF,TGTGCCAGCAGCTTGGGTGGACTAGCTTCGGATGAGCAGTTCTTC
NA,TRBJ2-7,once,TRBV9,CASSVGAGYEQYF,TGTGCCAGCAGCGTAGGGGCAGGCTACGAGCAGTACTTC
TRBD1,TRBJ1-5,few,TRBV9,CASSPRDRRDQPQHF,TGTGCCAGCAGCCCCCGGGACAGACGGGATCAGCCCCAGCATTTT
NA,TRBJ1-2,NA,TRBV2,CASSEIGGRNGYTF,TGTGCCAGCAGTGAAATCGGGGGGCGGAATGGCTACACCTTC
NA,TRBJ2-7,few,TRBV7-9,CASSPPGEQYF,TGTGCCAGCAGCCCACCGGGCGAGCAGTACTTC
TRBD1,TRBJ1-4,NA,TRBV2,CASKRDRGDEKLFF,TGTGCCAGCAAGCGGGACAGGGGGGATGAAAAACTGTTTTTT
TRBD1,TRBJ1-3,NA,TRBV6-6,CASRNDRAGRNTIYF,TGTGCCAGCCGGAATGACAGGGCCGGGAGAAACACCATATATTTT
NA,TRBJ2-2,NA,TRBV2,CASRSSDLNTGELFF,TGTGCCAGCAGATCTAGCGACTTGAACACCGGGGAGCTGTTTTTT
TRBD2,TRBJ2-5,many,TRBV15,CATSLAGVETQYF,TGTGCCACCAGCTTAGCGGGAGTGGAGACCCAGTACTTC